This T cell receptor beta chain was recovered during a study of OX40 agonist ivuxolimab in advanced cancers. Study-wide background: Patients received ivuxolimab, an intravenous treatment, every 2 weeks at 0.01 to 10 mg/kg. Three patients, one with hepatocellular carcinoma and two with cutaneous melanoma, responded partially. Broader study findings: At doses 0.1 to 3.0 mg/kg, CD4+ and CD8+ clones expanded. Among the least clonally expanded were partial responders at 0.1-3.0 mg/kg.

From germline, CDR1 is SGHDT and CDR2 YYEEEE. The CDR3 has 16 amino acids. J was trimmed by 3 bases and V by 4 bases; bases with no gene match: 8. Clones were sequenced by immunoSEQ multiplex PCR, and TCRdb holds only the in-frame ones, with some missing. The sample carries around 70,000 clones, 92% recorded once. A word on this clone: Its antigen remains unidentified.

Sample: CD4+ or CD8+ T cells sorted from blood, taken in a trial of the OX40 agonist ivuxolimab. The clonotype was recovered from an adult with an advanced solid tumor such as melanoma, head and neck, liver or kidney cancer. The chain employs TRBV5-6 and TRBJ2-2, with 8 bases lining up with TRBD2. CDR3: CASSAGSSGYTGELFF. The CDR3 nucleotides are TGTGCCAGCAGCGCTGGTTCTAGCGGGTACACCGGGGAGCTGTTTTTT.